This TCR beta chain was observed in a study of T-cell reconstitution after alpha-beta-depleted transplantation in children. Unique molecular identifiers were incorporated when the TCRbeta library was constructed. MiXCR was run by TCRdb on the PCR reads, yielding one entry per CDR3 protein. This sample has roughly 790,000 distinct CDR3 sequences; approximately 15% occur once, and the top ten carry approximately 5%. Germline CDR1 SQVTM, CDR2 ANQGSEA. The CDR3 length is 15 residues. Trimming removed 2 bases from V and 1 base from J; junction bases left unmatched: 7. This clonotype was counted many times.

The specimen comprised PBMCs, mostly from graft donor cells, sampled 360 days after TCRalphabeta/CD19-depleted stem cell transplant. The receptor's source is a male patient younger than 18 who had a stem cell transplant for acute lymphoblastic leukemia, so the T cells may come from the graft donor. The V gene is TRBV29-1, the J gene TRBJ2-7, with TRBD1 matching over 8 bases. The CDR3, as DNA: TGCAGCGTTGAATTGACAGGGGAACTTTCCTACGAGCAGTACTTC. This codes for CSVELTGELSYEQYF.